This entry concerns a single TCR beta chain. This sample is part of a study of blood T cell repertoires in COVID-19. Study-level background: Specimens from acute and convalescent COVID-19 originated in the United States, Italy and Spain. T cells, B-cell-depleted T cells, or PBMCs supplied cDNA or gDNA.

Per the study methods: Estimation of nucleated cell counts was performed using reference gene primer amplification. Sequencing used immunoSEQ multiplex PCR; TCRdb keeps in-frame clones, though not all of them. The V and J calls and clone size are taken from that table; D and trimming were inferred from the DNA. The repertoire consists of tens of thousands of clones, with about 81% occurring once and the leading ten covering 13%. Sequenced sample: peripheral blood. This receptor was obtained from a human donor in a cohort sampled during active COVID-19.

CDR3 nucleotides: TGTGCCAGTAAACTGGGACAGGGAAATCAGCCCCAGCATTTT. As protein: CASKLGQGNQPQHF. V is TRBV19 and J is TRBJ1-5, with 9 bases identical to TRBD1. V dropped 7 bases and J dropped 4; count of bases not matched to a gene: 5. Germline CDR1 is LNHDA and CDR2 is SQIVND (reference sequence). The CDR3 has 14 residues. Full variable domain (outside the CDR3, taken from reference TRBV19 and TRBJ1-5): DGGITQSPKYLFRKEGQNVTLSCEQNLNHDAMYWYRQDPGQGLRLIYYSQIVNDFQKGDIAEGYSVSREKKESFPLTVTSAQKNPTAFYLCASKLGQGNQPQHFGDGTRLSIL.